This T cell receptor beta chain was documented in a study of T cell responses to AZD1222 COVID-19 vaccine. The ends lost 0 bases at V and 2 bases at J; junction bases unmatched: 17. The CDR3 extends over 21 amino acids. Per germline, CDR1 KGHDR and CDR2 SFDVKD. This clone has a handful of counts. Method: immunoSEQ multiplex PCR; TCRdb's copy keeps in-frame clones and lacks some. Of about 93,000 clones in the sample, around 92% are singletons; the top ten hold approximately 3%. The clonotype was recovered from an adult in good health. The source was peripheral blood, collected on day 0 of MenACWY control vaccination. The genes are TRBV24-1 and TRBJ2-3, with 9 positions matching TRBD2. CDR3 in DNA: TGTGCCACCAGTGATTTGGCCCATCTGCGGGGGGGCCGTTATCTCACAGATACGCAGTATTTT. Amino acid sequence: CATSDLAHLRGGRYLTDTQYF.